The clone carrying this T cell receptor (beta chain) was observed a single time. These data originate in a study of T cell changes during pregnancy in multiple sclerosis. Generated by immunoSEQ multiplex PCR, the TCRdb table keeps only in-frame clones and is missing some. The sample has 80,000 to 130,000 clones, around 94% seen once. The TCR comes from a female donor with multiple sclerosis, enrolled in a pregnancy study. Sequenced here: peripheral blood, sampled in the second trimester of pregnancy.

CDR3 loop: CASSRDSNYGYTF. The CDR3 DNA follows: TGCGCCAGCAGCCGGGACTCTAACTATGGCTACACCTTC. The chain couples TRBV5-1 to TRBJ1-2; tentatively, D is TRBD1 (5 bases). Trimming stripped 4 bases from V and 0 bases from J, with 7 bases between. Germline V gives CDR1 SGHRS, CDR2 YFSETQ. This CDR3 has 13 residues.